Included here is one T cell receptor beta chain sequence, with context. The trim removed 4 bases at V and 4 bases at J, leaving 3 bases unmatched. The CDR3 is 13 amino acids. Germline CDR1 is SGHVS and CDR2 is FNYEAQ. The data derive from a study of T cell responses to AZD1222 COVID-19 vaccine. The data were produced by immunoSEQ multiplex PCR, yet TCRdb's version contains in-frame clones alone and is incomplete. This table holds approximately 190,000 clones, roughly 90% found once. The chain employs TRBV7-6 and TRBJ1-2; 7 bases align to TRBD1. Sequencing used peripheral blood, obtained on day 0 of AZD1222 vaccination. The receptor comes from an adult in good health. CDR3 bases: TGTGCCAGCAGCTCGACAGGGAGCTATGGCTACACCTTC. Its translation: CASSSTGSYGYTF.